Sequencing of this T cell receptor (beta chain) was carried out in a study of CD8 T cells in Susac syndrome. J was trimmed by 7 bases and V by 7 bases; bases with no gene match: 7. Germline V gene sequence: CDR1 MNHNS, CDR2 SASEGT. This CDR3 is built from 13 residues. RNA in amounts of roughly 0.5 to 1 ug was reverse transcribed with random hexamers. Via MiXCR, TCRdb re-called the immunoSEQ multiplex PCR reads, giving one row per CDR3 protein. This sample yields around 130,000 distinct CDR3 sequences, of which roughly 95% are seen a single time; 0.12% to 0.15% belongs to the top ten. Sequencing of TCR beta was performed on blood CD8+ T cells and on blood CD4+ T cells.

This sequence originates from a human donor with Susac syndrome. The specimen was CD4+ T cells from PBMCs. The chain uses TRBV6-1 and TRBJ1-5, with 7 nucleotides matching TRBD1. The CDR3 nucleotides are TGTGCCAGCAACACAGGGGTGGGGCAGCCCCAGCATTTT. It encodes CASNTGVGQPQHF.